This T cell receptor (beta chain) derives from a study of cytomegalovirus exposure and HLA in healthy donors. Study-wide results and limits: A later analysis showed HLA-associated TCR beta chains outstripping equally common others in clonal expansion. A few CMV-associated chains proved CMV antigen-specific in vitro.

This CDR3 is 11 amino acids long. Trimming removed 7 bases at V and 9 bases at J, with 11 bases between. Germline lookup yields CDR1 SGDLS and CDR2 YYNGEE. PCR used 60 Vbeta primers and 13 Jbeta primers. Repertoires were generated with immunoSEQ multiplex PCR, while TCRdb's copy carries only in-frame clones and drops some. This sample has approximately 89,000 clones, with 75% to 90% found just once. This clone was seen once. Its antigen is unknown. The sequence came from a man aged 35-49 years in good health and CMV-seropositive. This chain uses TRBV9 with TRBJ2-1, with D tentatively TRBD2 (5 bases). Sequencing was carried out using PBMCs. CDR3 region: CASSGLGEQFF. The CDR3 DNA is TGTGCCAGCTCGGGGTTGGGTGAGCAGTTCTTC.